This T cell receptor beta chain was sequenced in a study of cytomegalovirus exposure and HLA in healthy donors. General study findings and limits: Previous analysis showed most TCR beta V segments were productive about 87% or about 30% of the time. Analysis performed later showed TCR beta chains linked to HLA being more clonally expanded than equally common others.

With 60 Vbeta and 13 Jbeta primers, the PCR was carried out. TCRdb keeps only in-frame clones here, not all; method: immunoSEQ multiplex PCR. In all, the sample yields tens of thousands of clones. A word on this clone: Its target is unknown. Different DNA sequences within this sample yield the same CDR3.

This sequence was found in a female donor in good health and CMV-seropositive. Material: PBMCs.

The DNA of the CDR3 is TGTGCCAGCAGTTCACAGGGAGATCAGCCCCAGCATTTT. This encodes CASSSQGDQPQHF. V is TRBV7-9 and J is TRBJ1-5, with D tentatively TRBD1 (6 bases). In germline, CDR1 is SEHNR, CDR2 FQNEAQ (reference sequence). V was shortened by 6 bases and J by 5 bases, with 11 bases between the two germline ends. The CDR3 totals 13 residues. Full variable domain (missing parts from reference TRBV7-9 and TRBJ1-5): DTGVSQNPRHKITKRGQNVTFRCDPISEHNRLYWYRQTLGQGPEFLTYFQNEAQLEKSRLLSDRFSAERPKGSFSTLEIQRTEQGDSAMYLCASSSQGDQPQHFGDGTRLSIL.